Each of the 24 T cell receptor beta chains below was sequenced from the same sample in a study of cytomegalovirus exposure and HLA in healthy donors. Amplification used 60 Vbeta primers and 13 Jbeta primers. Profiled with immunoSEQ multiplex PCR; TCRdb holds only in-frame clones, not every one. Of approximately 150,000 clones listed, 65% to 80% were seen once; the top ten hold more than 3%. The sample consisted of PBMCs. The receptor source for this set is a male donor in good health and CMV-seronegative.

The chain couples TRBV15 to TRBJ1-6; D is perhaps TRBD1 (5 bases). The CDR3 has 12 residues. V was trimmed by 7 bases and J by 5 bases, leaving 6 bases between them. Germline V lookup: CDR1 LNHNV, CDR2 YYDKDF (reference sequence). CDR3 nucleotides: TGTGCCACCAAAGGGGATAATTCACCCCTCCACTTT. This codes for CATKGDNSPLHF.

In its sample, this clone was seen a few times. The chain links TRBV7-2 to TRBJ2-3; 9 positions agree with TRBD2. The V gene's germline CDR1 is SGHTA and CDR2 FQGNSA. CDR3 length: 16 residues. Trimming at V came to 2 bases and at J to 1 base, leaving 4 bases not matched to a gene. The DNA for the CDR3 is TGTGCCAGCAGCTTAACCCCTAGCGGGGGCACAGATACGCAGTATTTT. This translates into CASSLTPSGGTDTQYF.

This rearrangement joins TRBV9 to TRBJ2-5; 8 nucleotides agree with TRBD2. Germline assignment: CDR1 SGDLS and CDR2 YYNGEE. Unmatched junction bases numbered 4, after V lost 0 bases and J lost 3 bases. CDR3 length equals 15 residues. The CDR3 DNA is TGTGCCAGCAGCGTAGCGGGGGGGCTAAAAGAGACCCAGTACTTC. This gives the protein CASSVAGGLKETQYF.

J is TRBJ1-2 and V is TRBV28; possibly TRBD1 for D (5 bases). Between the trimmed V and J ends, which lost 0 bases and 7 bases, there was a span of 18 bases. Germline V gives CDR1 MDHEN, CDR2 SYDVKM. This CDR3 contains 16 residues. The DNA of the CDR3 is TGTGCCAGCAGTTTATGGGGCACGGGGGGTTGGCGTGGCTACACCTTC. This gives the protein CASSLWGTGGWRGYTF.

The gene calls are TRBV7-8 and TRBJ2-3, with 8 bases that match TRBD2. Germline lookup yields CDR1 SGHVS and CDR2 FQNEAQ. Trimming cost V 1 base and J 1 base; bases outside gene matches: 13. The CDR3 extends over 19 amino acids. The CDR3: CASSLVERGLSSGTDTQYF. The CDR3 DNA follows: TGTGCCAGCAGCTTAGTTGAGCGGGGGTTGAGTTCAGGCACAGATACGCAGTATTTT. Combining the CDR3 with reference TRBV7-8 and TRBJ2-3 gives the whole variable domain GAGVSQSPRYKVAKRGQDVALRCDPISGHVSLFWYQQALGQGPEFLTYFQNEAQLDKSGLPSDRFFAERPEGSVSTLKIQRTQQEDSAVYLCASSLVERGLSSGTDTQYFGPGTRLTVL.

This sequence joins TRBV5-6 and TRBJ2-7; no definite D call. V was clipped by 2 bases and J by 5 bases, with 11 bases between them. This CDR3 comprises 13 residues. Per germline, CDR1 SGHDT and CDR2 YYEEEE. CDR3 protein: CASSFTSGDEQYF. CDR3 in DNA: TGTGCCAGCAGCTTCACATCAGGCGACGAGCAGTACTTC.

The gene calls are TRBV27 and TRBJ2-2; maybe TRBD1 (5 bases). V was cut by 3 bases and J by 2 bases, with 16 bases left in between. The CDR3 runs 17 residues. CDR1 is MNHEY and CDR2 is SMNVEV in the germline V gene (reference sequence). The CDR3, as DNA: TGTGCCAGCAGTTTCCGCCTCATCGACAGTAACACCGGGGAGCTGTTTTTT. Protein product: CASSFRLIDSNTGELFF.

The V call is TRBV15, the J call TRBJ1-1, with D possibly TRBD1 on 5 matching bases. Trimming pared 0 bases from V and 1 base from J, leaving 9 bases between. Germline V gene data show CDR1 as LNHNV and CDR2 as YYDKDF (reference sequence). The CDR3 is made up of 15 amino acids. CDR3 in DNA: TGTGCCACCAGCAGAGATCAAGGGGCGAACACTGAAGCTTTCTTT. Its protein product is CATSRDQGANTEAFF.

This chain uses TRBV5-5 with TRBJ1-5; 10 positions agree with TRBD1. Germline V gene data show CDR1 as SGHKS and CDR2 as YYEKEE (reference sequence). CDR3 size: 15 residues. The V gene end was trimmed by 1 base and the J gene end by 6 bases; junction bases not matched to a gene: 4. CDR3 loop: CASSLWDRGSQPQHF. The CDR3 bases are TGTGCCAGCAGCTTGTGGGACAGGGGTTCTCAGCCCCAGCATTTT.

The V and J genes are TRBV7-8 and TRBJ1-4; D is perhaps TRBD1 (6 bases). Per the germline V gene, CDR1 is SGHVS and CDR2 is FQNEAQ. Trimming took 3 bases from V and 1 from J, leaving 9 bases between them. CDR3 size: 15 residues. The CDR3 sequence: CASSFPRGTNEKLFF. The CDR3 DNA sequence: TGTGCCAGCAGCTTCCCCAGGGGAACTAATGAAAAACTGTTTTTT.

This sequence joins TRBV30 and TRBJ1-1; D is uncertain. The CDR3 has 14 amino acids. CDR1 and CDR2 from the germline V gene are GTSNPN and SVGIG (reference sequence). The V end lost 3 bases, the J end lost 4 bases, and 15 bases lay between the germline ends. DNA of the CDR3: TGTGCCTGGAGAGATGGAGGGTGGAGCACTGAAGCTTTCTTT. It specifies CAWRDGGWSTEAFF.

The chain links TRBV27 to TRBJ2-3; TRBD2 matches 7 bases. The J segment lost 5 bases and the V segment lost 4 bases, leaving 15 bases of the junction unmatched. Germline CDR1 is MNHEY and CDR2 is SMNVEV (reference sequence). CDR3 length: 17 residues. DNA for the CDR3: TGTGCCAGCAGTTCCGATCTAGCGGCACCCGTACAAGATACGCAGTATTTT. Translated: CASSSDLAAPVQDTQYF.

To note about this clone: Other DNA sequences in this specimen translate into the identical CDR3. The chain combines TRBV11-2 with TRBJ1-6; 9 bases map to TRBD1. Unmatched junction bases numbered 10, after V lost 6 bases and J lost 16 bases. This CDR3 contains 13 residues. Germline V CDR1 and CDR2: SGHAT, FQNNGV. The CDR3 protein is CASSAGQGRPLHF. Here the CDR3 DNA reads TGTGCCAGCAGTGCGGGACAGGGTCGACCTCTCCACTTT.

The genes are TRBV28 and TRBJ2-7; D is undetermined. Between the trimmed V and J ends, which lost 5 bases and 3 bases, there was a span of 11 bases. Germline CDR1 reads MDHEN; CDR2 reads SYDVKM. The CDR3 consists of 13 residues. As DNA, the CDR3 is TGTGCCAGCAGTCACCCCTTACACTACGAGCAGTACTTC. As protein: CASSHPLHYEQYF.

The J gene is TRBJ2-5, the V gene TRBV18, with D possibly TRBD2 on 5 matching bases. Trimming pared 1 base from V and 5 bases from J, leaving 8 bases between. The CDR3 spans 13 residues. From germline, CDR1 is KGHSH and CDR2 LQKENI. This CDR3 is CASSPQGGETQYF. The CDR3, as DNA: TGTGCCAGCTCACCACAAGGCGGGGAGACCCAGTACTTC.

The V and J genes are TRBV29-1 and TRBJ2-7; 10 bases are a match to TRBD1. With V trimmed by 5 bases and J by 6 bases, 7 bases remained unmatched. The CDR3 length is 13 residues. Germline V gene data show CDR1 as SQVTM and CDR2 as ANQGSEA. Here the CDR3 DNA reads TGCAGCGTTCTTATCCGGACAGGGGGCGAGCAGTACTTC. Amino acid sequence: CSVLIRTGGEQYF.

V and J are TRBV7-3 and TRBJ1-2, with 9 positions matching TRBD1. The CDR3 runs to 13 residues. The V gene's germline CDR1 is SGHTA and CDR2 FQGTGA. With 0 bases clipped from V and 9 bases from J, the junction kept 2 bases outside the gene matches. This CDR3 reads CASSLTGQGSYTF. The CDR3 nucleotides read TGTGCCAGCAGCTTAACGGGACAGGGTAGCTACACCTTC.

The rearrangement uses TRBV5-6 and TRBJ2-7, with D tentatively TRBD2 (5 bases). The CDR3 covers 11 residues. Germline assignment: CDR1 SGHDT and CDR2 YYEEEE. Trimming took 4 bases from V and 6 from J, leaving 8 bases between them. The CDR3 bases are TGTGCCAGCAGCGCCGGGATCGAGCAGTACTTC. Its protein is CASSAGIEQYF.

This clone was seen only once. The chain has TRBV10-3 and TRBJ1-4, with D perhaps matching TRBD1 (6 bases). CDR3 length: 13 amino acids. V shed 7 bases and J shed 7 bases, with 13 bases lying between them. The germline CDR1 and CDR2 sequences are ENHRY and SYGVKD. The CDR3 DNA is TGTGCCATCACCAGGGGAGCCGGTGAAAAACTGTTTTTT. Amino acid sequence: CAITRGAGEKLFF.

The genes are TRBV10-3 and TRBJ2-7; 9 positions agree with TRBD2. Trimming at V came to 2 bases and at J to 0 bases, leaving 2 bases not matched to a gene. This CDR3 has 15 amino acids. The germline V gene encodes CDR1 ENHRY and CDR2 SYGVKD. The CDR3 here is CAISERLAASYEQYF. In nucleotides, the CDR3 is TGTGCCATCAGTGAGCGACTAGCGGCCTCCTACGAGCAGTACTTC.

This CDR3 is CASSYSRTGLGGEQFF. CDR3 sequence (DNA): TGTGCCAGCAGTTACTCTAGGACAGGTCTCGGGGGTGAGCAGTTCTTC. This rearrangement joins TRBV6-5 to TRBJ2-1; the D gene is possibly TRBD1 (7 bases). With 0 bases removed from V and 9 bases from J, the gap between germline ends came to 18 bases. The germline gives CDR1 MNHEY, CDR2 SVGAGI. This CDR3 has 16 amino acids.

This clone has a handful of counts. The chain uses TRBV28 and TRBJ1-5; 8 bases agree with TRBD1. Germline V gives CDR1 MDHEN, CDR2 SYDVKM. Trimming removed 3 bases from V and 3 bases from J; junction bases left unmatched: 4. CDR3 size: 15 residues. CDR3 sequence: CASSFGQGYNQPQHF. The CDR3 nucleotides read TGTGCCAGCAGTTTTGGACAGGGTTACAATCAGCCCCAGCATTTT.

The genes are TRBV10-3 and TRBJ2-6; D gene ambiguous. V was cut by 2 bases and J by 0 bases, with 8 bases left in between. The CDR3 contains 16 residues. The germline gives CDR1 ENHRY, CDR2 SYGVKD. CDR3 sequence: CAISERGVSGANVLTF. The CDR3 bases are TGTGCCATCAGTGAGCGAGGAGTCTCTGGGGCCAACGTCCTGACTTTC.

This clone was picked up one time. This sequence joins TRBV20-1 and TRBJ2-1; D gene ambiguous. CDR1 and CDR2 (germline): DFQATT, SNEGSKA (reference sequence). The CDR3 is 11 residues long. The germline V and J ends were trimmed by 5 bases and 8 bases, with 10 bases remaining between them. The CDR3 DNA is TGCAGTGCTGGTCTAGGCTATGAGCAGTTCTTC. It specifies CSAGLGYEQFF.